This T cell receptor (beta chain) was obtained from a study of shared clonotypes between healthy human individuals. A CD45RA-negative memory subset and a CD45RA+ naive subset were separated from the CD4+ cells. The germline CDR1 and CDR2 sequences are SGDLS and YYNGEE. V lost 0 bases to trimming and J lost 2 bases, with 13 bases between them. CDR3 size: 16 residues. A word on this clone: The antigen is undetermined.

Overall study findings and caveats: For naive CD4 cells, roughly 4.6% of clonotypes were shared across four donors.

The method was immunoSEQ multiplex PCR; TCRdb's version includes in-frame clones alone and lacks a portion of them. The sample lists about 980,000 clones, 70% to 85% occurring once. This receptor was taken from a man between 18 and 35 years old in good health. The specimen was memory CD4+ T cells sorted from blood. The subset denotes: CD45RA-negative fraction. J is TRBJ2-3 and V is TRBV9, with D perhaps matching TRBD1 or TRBD2 (5 bases each). The DNA of the CDR3 is TGTGCCAGCAGCGTAGCGGGGCGATCCCCCACAGATACGCAGTATTTT. Its translation is CASSVAGRSPTDTQYF.